Listed here is a single TCR beta chain. The antigen remains unidentified. The sequenced patients had an expansion of CD8+CD57+ cells seen by flow cytometry. Every one of the patients had aplastic anemia (severe, acquired). These data come from a study of CD8+CD57+ T cells in acquired aplastic anemia. Overall study: Sorted CD4+ and CD8+ cells gave a mean 3.2 ug DNA, range roughly 0.19 to 30 ug. Study-level points and caveats: Significance was not reached for CD8+ Simpson's diversity between patients and controls. Some 29 shared CD8+ CDR3s appeared highly expressed within patients' immunodominant clones.

Genomic DNA, the template, was used for profiling of the TCR beta VDJ and CDR3. TCRdb re-called the reads through MiXCR, storing one row per CDR3 protein. The sample yields 150,000 or so distinct CDR3 sequences, 45% to 55% seen once. Per germline, CDR1 SGHRS and CDR2 YFSETQ. J was trimmed by 7 bases and V by 4 bases; bases with no gene match: 11. The CDR3 consists of 17 residues. This chain connects TRBV5-1 to TRBJ2-2; 12 bases fit TRBD1. The specimen sequenced was sorted CD4+, CD8+, or CD8+CD57+ T cells (not recorded which) from PBMCs. The sequence came from a human donor with aplastic anemia. This CDR3 reads CASSHEPGQGAGGELFF. CDR3 nucleotide sequence: TGCGCCAGCAGCCACGAGCCGGGACAGGGGGCAGGCGGGGAGCTGTTTTTT.